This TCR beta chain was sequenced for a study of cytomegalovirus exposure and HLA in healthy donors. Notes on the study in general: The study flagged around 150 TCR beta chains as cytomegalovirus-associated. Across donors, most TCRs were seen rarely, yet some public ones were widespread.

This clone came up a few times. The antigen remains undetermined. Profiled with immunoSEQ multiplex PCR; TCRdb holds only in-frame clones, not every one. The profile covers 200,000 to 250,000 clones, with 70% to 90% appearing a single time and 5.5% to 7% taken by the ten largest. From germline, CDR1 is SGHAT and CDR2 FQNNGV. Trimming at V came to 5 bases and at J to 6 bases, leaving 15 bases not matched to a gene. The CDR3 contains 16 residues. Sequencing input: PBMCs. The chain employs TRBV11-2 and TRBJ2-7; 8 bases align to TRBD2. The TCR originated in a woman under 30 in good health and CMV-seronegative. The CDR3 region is CASSDREGTFRFEQYF. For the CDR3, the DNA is TGTGCCAGCAGCGATCGGGAGGGGACATTCAGGTTCGAGCAGTACTTC.